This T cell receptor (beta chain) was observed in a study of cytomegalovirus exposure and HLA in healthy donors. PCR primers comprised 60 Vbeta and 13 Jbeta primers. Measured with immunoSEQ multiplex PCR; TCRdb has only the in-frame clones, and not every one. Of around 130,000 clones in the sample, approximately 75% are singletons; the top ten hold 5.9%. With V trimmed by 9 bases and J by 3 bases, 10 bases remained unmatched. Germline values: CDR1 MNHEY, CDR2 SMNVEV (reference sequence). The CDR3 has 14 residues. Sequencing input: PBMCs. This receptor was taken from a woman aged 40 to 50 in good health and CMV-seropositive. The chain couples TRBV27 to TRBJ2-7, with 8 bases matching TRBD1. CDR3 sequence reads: CASRRTGSVYEQYF. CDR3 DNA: TGTGCCAGTCGAAGGACAGGGTCGGTCTACGAGCAGTACTTC.